The 28 T cell receptor beta chains given below trace back to one sample, sequenced in a study of shared clonotypes between healthy human individuals. Here immunoSEQ multiplex PCR was the method, and the copy in TCRdb shows in-frame clones only, minus some. The sample carries some 900,000 clones, approximately 76% recorded once. Sequencing was done on a sample of memory CD4+ T cells sorted from blood. Subset here: CD45RA-negative fraction. The receptors originated from a man younger than 35 in good health.

This rearrangement joins TRBV4-1 to TRBJ1-6; 11 positions agree with TRBD1. The CDR3 is 16 residues long. CDR1 and CDR2 (germline): MGHRA, YSYEKL. J lost 7 bases, V lost 3 bases, and 5 bases had no gene match. CDR3 in amino acids: CASSHPGQGANSPLHF. The CDR3 nucleotides read TGCGCCAGCAGCCATCCCGGACAGGGGGCGAATTCACCCCTCCACTTT.

The chain joins TRBV5-1 to TRBJ2-3; 16 nucleotides align to TRBD2. The CDR3 sequence is 17 residues long. V was pared by 3 bases and J by 2 bases, with 3 bases of the junction left unmatched. The germline gives CDR1 SGHRS, CDR2 YFSETQ. CDR3 sequence (DNA): TGCGCCAGCAGCTATGGGACTAGCGGGGGGGCCACAGATACGCAGTATTTT. Its translation: CASSYGTSGGATDTQYF.

The genes are TRBV6-6 and TRBJ2-1; possibly TRBD1 for D (5 bases). The CDR3 totals 15 residues. Germline loops: CDR1 MNHNY, CDR2 SVGAGI (reference sequence). Trimming removed 4 bases from V and 1 base from J, with 11 bases in between. The CDR3 reads CASSLKGQSYNEQFF. CDR3 nucleotide sequence: TGTGCCAGCAGTTTAAAGGGGCAGTCCTACAATGAGCAGTTCTTC.

This clone has just one count. Other nucleotide sequences from this sample produce the same CDR3. The rearrangement links TRBV7-2 to TRBJ2-3; 9 nucleotides agree with TRBD1. From germline, CDR1 is SGHTA and CDR2 FQGNSA. The CDR3 spans 16 residues. The V and J ends lost 3 bases and 1 base, in that order; junction bases with no gene match: 5. This chain's CDR3 is CASSFTGGAGTDTQYF. As DNA, the CDR3 is TGTGCCAGCAGCTTTACAGGGGGCGCGGGCACAGATACGCAGTATTTT. The full variable domain, its missing parts supplied by reference TRBV7-2 and TRBJ2-3, is GAGVSQSPSNKVTEKGKDVELRCDPISGHTALYWYRQSLGQGLEFLIYFQGNSAPDKSGLPSDRFSAERTGGSVSTLTIQRTQQEDSAVYLCASSFTGGAGTDTQYFGPGTRLTVL.

The chain combines TRBV5-1 with TRBJ2-5; 10 positions agree with TRBD2. V shed 0 bases and J 4 bases; nucleotides not matched to a gene: 3. CDR3 length equals 15 residues. The germline gives CDR1 SGHRS, CDR2 YFSETQ. The CDR3 DNA sequence: TGCGCCAGCAGCTTGGGGCTAGCGGGGGCAGAGACCCAGTACTTC. This gives the protein CASSLGLAGAETQYF.

This sequence joins TRBV6-5 and TRBJ1-5; D not resolved. Germline V CDR1 and CDR2: MNHEY, SVGAGI. The length of the CDR3 is 13 residues. The V and J ends lost 5 bases and 0 bases respectively, with 5 bases between them. The CDR3 here is CASSPNSNQPQHF. CDR3 nucleotides: TGTGCCAGCAGTCCTAATAGCAATCAGCCCCAGCATTTT.

Notes on this clone: In the same sample, other DNA sequences code for this CDR3. The rearrangement joins TRBV10-3 to TRBJ2-5; D may be TRBD1 (6 bases). This CDR3 region has 15 residues. Trimming took 2 bases from V and 1 from J, leaving 11 bases between them. The V gene's germline CDR1 is ENHRY and CDR2 SYGVKD. The CDR3 coding sequence is TGTGCCATCAGTGAGGGAACAGGGACCCAAGAGACCCAGTACTTC. It specifies CAISEGTGTQETQYF.

This clone showed up just a few times. The identical CDR3 is also encoded by other nucleotide sequences in the sample. This chain links TRBV5-1 with TRBJ2-2; 9 bases are a match to TRBD1. Germline V lookup: CDR1 SGHRS, CDR2 YFSETQ. The CDR3 length is 13 residues. Trimming cost V 8 bases and J 3 bases; bases outside gene matches: 2. CDR3 nucleotides: TGCGCCAGTAGGACAGGGGACACCGGGGAGCTGTTTTTT. Amino acid sequence: CASRTGDTGELFF. Looking up the rest from reference TRBV5-1 and TRBJ2-2 gives the full variable domain: KAGVTQTPRYLIKTRGQQVTLSCSPISGHRSVSWYQQTPGQGLQFLFEYFSETQRNKGNFPGRFSGRQFSNSRSEMNVSTLELGDSALYLCASRTGDTGELFFGEGSRLTVL.

The chain has TRBV5-4 and TRBJ2-5; TRBD1 matches at 9 bases. Germline trimming cut 3 bases from V and 4 bases from J; bases unmatched to any gene: 4. The CDR3 has 14 amino acids. Germline V gives CDR1 SGHNT, CDR2 YYREEE (reference sequence). The CDR3 loop is CASSWGQGGETQYF. As DNA, the CDR3 is TGTGCCAGCAGCTGGGGACAGGGAGGAGAGACCCAGTACTTC.

This chain joins TRBV19 and TRBJ1-2; 7 bases fit TRBD1. Unmatched junction bases numbered 8, after V lost 2 bases and J lost 2 bases. Germline loops: CDR1 LNHDA, CDR2 SQIVND (reference sequence). The length of the CDR3 is 16 residues. DNA for the CDR3: TGTGCCAGTAGTATAACTATAGCACAGGGGAACTATGGCTACACCTTC. Encoded protein: CASSITIAQGNYGYTF.

This clone came up many times. Other nucleotide sequences from this sample produce the same CDR3. This chain uses TRBV30 with TRBJ2-5; tentatively, D is TRBD2 (6 bases). Germline lookup yields CDR1 GTSNPN and CDR2 SVGIG (reference sequence). The V gene lost 3 bases and the J gene lost 5 bases, with 10 bases spanning the gap. This CDR3 comprises 12 residues. CDR3 residues: CAWRAGRETQYF. DNA of the CDR3: TGTGCCTGGAGGGCAGGGAGGGAGACCCAGTACTTC. Variable domain in full (rest from reference TRBV30 and TRBJ2-5): SQTIHQWPATLVQPVGSPLSLECTVEGTSNPNLYWYRQAAGRGLQLLFYSVGIGQISSEVPQNLSASRPQDRQFILSSKKLLLSDSGFYLCAWRAGRETQYFGPGTRLLVL.

V is TRBV28 and J is TRBJ1-5; 8 nucleotides align to TRBD1. CDR3 length: 14 residues. CDR1 is MDHEN and CDR2 is SYDVKM in the germline V gene. V dropped 5 bases and J dropped 5; count of bases not matched to a gene: 5. This CDR3 is CASSAGGRDQPQHF. The CDR3 DNA reads TGTGCCAGCAGTGCAGGGGGCCGGGATCAGCCCCAGCATTTT.

The chain employs TRBV10-3 and TRBJ2-2; 14 bases fit TRBD2. This CDR3 is 17 amino acids long. V shed 3 bases, J shed 4 bases, and the junction held 4 bases outside the gene matches. CDR1 ENHRY and CDR2 SYGVKD come from the germline V gene. CDR3 sequence: CAISDTGLAGVTGELFF. In DNA, the CDR3 is TGTGCCATCAGTGATACGGGACTAGCGGGAGTCACCGGGGAGCTGTTTTTT.

This clone came up a few times. The J gene is TRBJ1-2, the V gene TRBV9; D is uncertain. The CDR3 is made up of 14 amino acids. Between the trimmed V and J ends, which lost 0 bases and 4 bases, there was a span of 10 bases. Per the germline V gene, CDR1 is SGDLS and CDR2 is YYNGEE. CDR3 nucleotide sequence: TGTGCCAGCAGCGTAGCAGGAGAGGGCTATGGCTACACCTTC. Translating it yields CASSVAGEGYGYTF.

V usage is TRBV29-1 and J usage is TRBJ2-1, with 9 bases aligning to TRBD1. Germline assignment: CDR1 SQVTM and CDR2 ANQGSEA. The CDR3 contains 12 residues. V shed 4 bases, J shed 9 bases, and the junction held 4 bases outside the gene matches. This CDR3 reads CSVVQGAGEQFF. DNA of the CDR3: TGCAGCGTTGTACAGGGGGCGGGTGAGCAGTTCTTC.

The V and J genes are TRBV6-5 and TRBJ1-3; 8 positions match TRBD1. V trimming: 0 bases; J trimming: 4 bases; junction bases outside the gene matches: 2. In germline, CDR1 is MNHEY, CDR2 SVGAGI. This CDR3 has 15 residues. The CDR3 here is CASSYSTGGGNTIYF. Here the CDR3 DNA reads TGTGCCAGCAGTTACTCAACAGGGGGAGGAAACACCATATATTTT.

CDR3 in amino acids: CASSRPGQGTYEQYF. CDR3 DNA: TGTGCCAGCAGCAGACCGGGACAGGGGACCTACGAGCAGTACTTC. The chain employs TRBV7-6 and TRBJ2-7; 10 bases match TRBD1. Trimming removed 5 bases from V and 2 bases from J; junction bases left unmatched: 6. This CDR3 has 15 amino acids. From germline, CDR1 is SGHVS and CDR2 FNYEAQ.

This chain links TRBV18 with TRBJ2-3; 8 positions agree with TRBD2. Germline values: CDR1 KGHSH, CDR2 LQKENI. The CDR3 is 16 residues long. V shed 3 bases and J 1 base; nucleotides not matched to a gene: 6. CDR3 bases: TGTGCCAGCTCACCTCTGGCGGGGGGTCGCACAGATACGCAGTATTTT. Its translation is CASSPLAGGRTDTQYF.

In the case of this clone: Other DNA sequences in the same sample also yield this CDR3. The gene calls are TRBV19 and TRBJ2-7; TRBD2 might be the D (6 bases). Trimming left V 1 base short and J 1 base short, with 8 bases between. The germline gives CDR1 LNHDA, CDR2 SQIVND (reference sequence). The CDR3 extends over 14 amino acids. This CDR3 is CASSIAGVSYEQYF. The CDR3, as DNA: TGTGCCAGTAGTATAGCGGGAGTATCCTACGAGCAGTACTTC. Combining the CDR3 with reference TRBV19 and TRBJ2-7 gives the whole variable domain DGGITQSPKYLFRKEGQNVTLSCEQNLNHDAMYWYRQDPGQGLRLIYYSQIVNDFQKGDIAEGYSVSREKKESFPLTVTSAQKNPTAFYLCASSIAGVSYEQYFGPGTRLTVT.

This clone has just a few counts. The genes are TRBV9 and TRBJ2-1; 11 nucleotides line up with TRBD2. CDR1 is SGDLS and CDR2 is YYNGEE in the germline V gene. The CDR3 is 15 residues long. The V gene end was trimmed by 3 bases and the J gene end by 4 bases; junction bases not matched to a gene: 3. CDR3 nucleotide sequence: TGTGCCAGCAGCGCCCGACTAGCGGGGTACAATGAGCAGTTCTTC. Encoded protein: CASSARLAGYNEQFF.

V usage is TRBV5-1 and J usage is TRBJ2-2; weak D call: TRBD2 (5 bases). Per the germline V gene, CDR1 is SGHRS and CDR2 is YFSETQ. The CDR3 contains 14 residues. V dropped 2 bases and J dropped 4 bases, with 9 bases sitting between them. CDR3 coding DNA: TGCGCCAGCAGCTTTCCGGGAAGCACCGGGGAGCTGTTTTTT. This sequence encodes CASSFPGSTGELFF.

This chain joins TRBV27 and TRBJ2-3; D is possibly TRBD1 (6 bases). CDR1 is MNHEY and CDR2 is SMNVEV in the germline V gene (reference sequence). V was trimmed by 5 bases and J by 2 bases, leaving 14 bases between them. The CDR3 runs 15 residues. CDR3 in amino acids: CASSPTGIFTDTQYF. The CDR3 DNA reads as TGTGCCAGCAGTCCTACAGGGATATTCACAGATACGCAGTATTTT.

The CDR3 is CASSLGDRVVEKLFF. CDR3 DNA sequence: TGTGCCAGCAGCTTAGGGGACAGGGTGGTAGAAAAACTGTTTTTT. V and J are TRBV11-2 and TRBJ1-4; 9 positions match TRBD1. CDR3 length: 15 amino acids. Germline V gives CDR1 SGHAT, CDR2 FQNNGV. Germline trimming cut 1 base from V and 8 bases from J; bases unmatched to any gene: 5.

The sample holds many counts of this clone. The rearrangement joins TRBV6-1 to TRBJ2-2; no reliable D call. Trimming removed 11 bases from V and 3 bases from J, with 10 bases in between. Germline V gives CDR1 MNHNS, CDR2 SASEGT. The CDR3 spans 12 residues. The CDR3 sequence is CACKDDTGELFF. The CDR3 DNA sequence: TGTGCCTGCAAGGACGACACCGGGGAGCTGTTTTTT.

This clone was picked up a small number of times. The gene calls are TRBV10-1 and TRBJ2-1; 7 positions agree with TRBD1. With 11 bases clipped from V and 8 bases from J, the junction kept 18 bases outside the gene matches. This CDR3 comprises 15 residues. Germline assignment: CDR1 WNHNN and CDR2 SYGVQD (reference sequence). The CDR3 protein is CASVTRDRWIDEQFF. The CDR3 region has the DNA TGCGCCTCGGTGACTCGGGACAGATGGATCGATGAGCAGTTCTTC.

The gene calls are TRBV18 and TRBJ1-2; the D is unclear. CDR3 length: 16 amino acids. Germline assignment: CDR1 KGHSH and CDR2 LQKENI. V was pared by 3 bases and J by 4 bases, with 18 bases between. CDR3: CASSPASFGSIYGYTF. The DNA for the CDR3 is TGTGCCAGCTCACCCGCGTCCTTCGGGTCCATCTATGGCTACACCTTC.

V gene TRBV2 combines with J gene TRBJ2-6; no clear D gene. Trimming took 0 bases from V and 4 from J, leaving 13 bases between them. The CDR3 sequence is 17 residues long. The germline V gene has CDR1 SNHLY and CDR2 FYNNEI. The CDR3 DNA reads TGTGCCAGCAGTGAAGCGCTAGGACCATCCGGGGCCAACGTCCTGACTTTC. This translates into CASSEALGPSGANVLTF.

The chain combines TRBV7-8 with TRBJ1-4; TRBD1 matches at 10 bases. CDR1 and CDR2 (germline): SGHVS, FQNEAQ. The CDR3 length is 13 residues. Trimming at V came to 6 bases and at J to 8 bases, leaving 3 bases not matched to a gene. The CDR3 nucleotides read TGTGCCAGCAGGCGGGACAGGGGCGAAAAACTGTTTTTT. Residues: CASRRDRGEKLFF.